This TCR beta chain was sequenced for a study of CD8 T cells in ankylosing spondylitis. Trimming left V 3 bases short and J 4 bases short, with 2 bases between. CDR1 KGHDR and CDR2 SFDVKD come from the germline V gene. The CDR3 has 12 residues. Study-level points and caveats: Several of the motif variants were reported before in synovial fluid and blood from reactive arthritis. A motif in TCR beta, a set of 8 or 9 highly homologous variants, appeared characteristic of ankylosing spondylitis blood.

Construction of TCR beta libraries was performed using quantitative 5'-RACE with molecular barcodes. TCRdb recomputed calls from the 5' RACE reads with MiXCR, one row per CDR3 protein. In the table there are around 100,000 distinct CDR3 sequences, 24% of which are singletons. This clonotype was seen a few times. Its target is unknown. The material sequenced was synovial fluid, either unsorted or a sorted T cell fraction (not recorded which). The chain has TRBV24-1 and TRBJ2-2; D gene ambiguous. The clonotype originates from a male donor with ankylosing spondylitis. The CDR3 sequence is CATSDRTGELFF. The CDR3 DNA reads TGTGCCACCAGTGATCGCACCGGGGAGCTGTTTTTT.